This TCR beta chain was sequenced during a study of cytomegalovirus exposure and HLA in healthy donors. V lost 7 bases to trimming and J lost 1 base, with 13 bases between them. The CDR3 has 15 amino acids. The germline V gene has CDR1 MNHEY and CDR2 SVGAGI. With 60 Vbeta and 13 Jbeta primers, the PCR was carried out. Only in-frame clones appear in the TCRdb table, and some are missing; sequencing was by immunoSEQ multiplex PCR. The table has some 200,000 clones, more than 65% seen once. With regard to this clone: The antigen is undetermined.

Study-level results: Accurate predictions that matched the HLA-A and HLA-B alleles of most subjects were reportedly made from TCR beta sequences.

The rearrangement joins TRBV6-5 to TRBJ2-2; perhaps TRBD2 as D (6 bases). The material sequenced was PBMCs. This TCR was recovered from a female donor in good health and CMV-seronegative. The CDR3, as DNA: TGTGCCAGCACTCCTTTCGGGGGGAACACCGGGGAGCTGTTTTTT. Its protein product is CASTPFGGNTGELFF.